A single sample gave rise to the 31 T cell receptor beta chains below, sequenced in a study of cytomegalovirus exposure and HLA in healthy donors. The PCR was carried out with 60 Vbeta primers and 13 Jbeta primers. Data came from immunoSEQ multiplex PCR; TCRdb stores just in-frame clones and leaves some out. The table lists some 160,000 clones, around 84% of them singletons. Source material: PBMCs. The receptors stem from a middle-aged man in good health and CMV-seropositive.

V and J are TRBV19 and TRBJ1-5; no definite D call. Germline V gene lookup returns CDR1 LNHDA and CDR2 SQIVND (reference sequence). Trimming removed 2 bases at V and 1 base at J, with 9 bases between. The CDR3 length is 15 residues. The CDR3 nucleotides read TGTGCCAGTAGTATATATGGTGAGAGCAATCAGCCCCAGCATTTT. This codes for CASSIYGESNQPQHF.

The rearrangement uses TRBV6-5 and TRBJ1-4; tentative D call: TRBD1 (5 bases). V was trimmed by 4 bases and J by 8 bases, leaving 11 bases between them. The CDR3 covers 13 residues. The germline gives CDR1 MNHEY, CDR2 SVGAGI. CDR3 coding DNA: TGTGCCAGCAGTTCTGCGGGGGAAGAAAAACTGTTTTTT. It yields the protein CASSSAGEEKLFF.

As DNA, the CDR3 is TGTGCCAGCACGAGTAGCGGGAGGGGTAATACGCAGTATTTT. It translates to CASTSSGRGNTQYF. The chain links TRBV2 to TRBJ2-3, with 11 bases fitting TRBD2. This CDR3 comprises 14 residues. V lost 7 bases, J lost 7 bases, and 7 bases stayed unmatched. CDR1 SNHLY and CDR2 FYNNEI come from the germline V gene.

The V call is TRBV6-6, the J call TRBJ1-1, with a tentative D call TRBD1 (5 bases). The CDR3 is 15 residues long. Germline V gene sequence: CDR1 MNHNY, CDR2 SVGAGI (reference sequence). V lost 6 bases, J lost 4 bases, and 18 bases lay in between. The CDR3 coding sequence is TGTGCCAGCAGCCCTCCCGACAGCGGGAGCACTGAAGCTTTCTTT. As protein: CASSPPDSGSTEAFF.

The rearrangement joins TRBV5-1 to TRBJ2-6, with 10 positions matching TRBD1. This CDR3 spans 19 amino acids. The germline V gene has CDR1 SGHRS and CDR2 YFSETQ. Trimming removed 0 bases from V and 2 bases from J; junction bases left unmatched: 8. As DNA, the CDR3 is TGCGCCAGCAGCTTGGCCTCGGACAGGGGGTCACCTGGGGCCAACGTCCTGACTTTC. It yields the protein CASSLASDRGSPGANVLTF.

V gene TRBV29-1 combines with J gene TRBJ2-1; 10 bases line up with TRBD1. Germline V CDR1 and CDR2: SQVTM, ANQGSEA. This CDR3 is 14 amino acids long. Trimming at V came to 6 bases and at J to 6 bases, leaving 8 bases not matched to a gene. CDR3 region: CSVRDRGRGNEQFF. The CDR3 coding sequence is TGCAGCGTGAGGGACAGGGGTAGGGGCAATGAGCAGTTCTTC.

V gene TRBV5-1 combines with J gene TRBJ2-3, with a weak D call TRBD2 (5 bases). Between the trimmed V and J ends, which lost 0 bases and 4 bases, there was a span of 9 bases. Germline values: CDR1 SGHRS, CDR2 YFSETQ. The CDR3 length is 14 residues. For the CDR3, the DNA is TGCGCCAGCAGCTTGGCGGGGAGATCAGATACGCAGTATTTT. Translation gives CASSLAGRSDTQYF.

In this sample, this clone turned up a few times. The V gene is TRBV7-6, the J gene TRBJ2-1; a weak D match, TRBD2 (6 bases). The V gene's germline CDR1 is SGHVS and CDR2 FNYEAQ. V was clipped by 1 base and J by 8 bases, with 12 bases between them. The CDR3 has 14 residues. This CDR3 reads CASSLGRGGDEQFF. The CDR3 region has the DNA TGTGCCAGCAGCTTAGGGCGGGGAGGCGATGAGCAGTTCTTC.

Concerning this clone: The junction departs from germline at one end; a sequencing error may be responsible. The J gene is TRBJ2-1, the V gene TRBV7-7; 12 bases align to TRBD2. CDR3 size: 15 residues. CDR1 SSHAT and CDR2 FNYEAQ come from the germline V gene (reference sequence). CDR3 sequence reads: CASSNGLAGSDEQFF. The CDR3 bases are TGTGCTAGCAGCAACGGACTAGCGGGAAGCGATGAGCAGTTCTTC.

This clone appeared a few times. The chain carries TRBV5-4 and TRBJ1-2, with 10 bases identical to TRBD1. With V trimmed by 4 bases and J by 0 bases, 9 bases remained unmatched. Germline V gene data show CDR1 as SGHNT and CDR2 as YYREEE (reference sequence). CDR3 size: 17 residues. CDR3 DNA: TGTGCCAGCAGCCTTCGGACAGGGGGAAATGCTAACTATGGCTACACCTTC. Its translation is CASSLRTGGNANYGYTF. The whole variable domain, remainder taken from reference TRBV5-4 and TRBJ1-2, is ETGVTQSPTHLIKTRGQQVTLRCSSQSGHNTVSWYQQALGQGPQFIFQYYREEENGRGNFPPRFSGLQFPNYSSELNVNALELDDSALYLCASSLRTGGNANYGYTFGSGTRLTVV.

The J gene is TRBJ2-5, the V gene TRBV6-5, with 8 bases lining up with TRBD1. Trimming took 10 bases from V and 1 from J; bases not matched to a gene: 5. This CDR3 has 13 amino acids. In germline, CDR1 is MNHEY, CDR2 SVGAGI. The CDR3, as DNA: TGTGCCACGACAGGGGTACTCCAAGAGACCCAGTACTTC. This translates into CATTGVLQETQYF.

The chain uses TRBV5-1 and TRBJ1-1; 11 bases fit TRBD1. Trimming at V came to 0 bases and at J to 5 bases, leaving 3 bases not matched to a gene. CDR3 length equals 15 residues. Germline V gives CDR1 SGHRS, CDR2 YFSETQ. This CDR3 reads CASSLAGQGGTEAFF. The CDR3 bases are TGCGCCAGCAGCTTGGCGGGACAGGGGGGGACTGAAGCTTTCTTT.

The chain links TRBV7-2 to TRBJ1-4, with D possibly being TRBD1 (6 bases). This CDR3 is built from 14 residues. CDR1 is SGHTA and CDR2 is FQGNSA in the germline V gene. V was trimmed by 3 bases and J by 7 bases, leaving 12 bases between them. The CDR3 loop is CASSLGRGSEKLFF. The CDR3 DNA sequence: TGTGCCAGCAGCTTGGGCAGGGGAAGTGAAAAACTGTTTTTT.

The chain recombines TRBV11-2 with TRBJ1-2, with a weak D call TRBD1 (6 bases). There are 14 residues in the CDR3. Per germline, CDR1 SGHAT and CDR2 FQNNGV. V gave up 3 bases and J gave up 8 bases, with 16 bases separating them. The CDR3 coding sequence is TGTGCCAGCAGCTTCTCCCAGGGGTTATTAGGCTACACCTTC. Translated, it gives CASSFSQGLLGYTF.

This sequence joins TRBV5-4 and TRBJ2-3; TRBD2 agrees at 11 bases. Germline trimming cut 6 bases from V and 4 bases from J; bases unmatched to any gene: 10. CDR3 length: 16 residues. Germline V gene data show CDR1 as SGHNT and CDR2 as YYREEE (reference sequence). The CDR3 region has the DNA TGTGCCAGCACCCAGTTAGCGGGAGGGCGGGCAGATACGCAGTATTTT. This translates into CASTQLAGGRADTQYF.

The chain uses TRBV6-6 and TRBJ2-3, with 11 bases matching TRBD2. J gave up 6 bases and V 6 bases, and 5 bases lay outside the gene matches. The CDR3 covers 14 residues. The V gene's germline CDR1 is MNHNY and CDR2 SVGAGI (reference sequence). CDR3 DNA: TGTGCCAGCAGGCTAGCGGGGGGTCGGGATACGCAGTATTTT. Amino acid sequence: CASRLAGGRDTQYF.

Here the CDR3 DNA reads TGTGCCAGTTCCTTGGCGGCCCAGAACACTGAAGCTTTCTTT. This codes for CASSLAAQNTEAFF. This rearrangement joins TRBV19 to TRBJ1-1; no clear D. The CDR3 totals 14 residues. Between the trimmed V and J ends, which lost 8 bases and 1 base, there was a span of 14 bases. The germline CDR1 and CDR2 sequences are LNHDA and SQIVND (reference sequence).

This chain uses TRBV28 with TRBJ1-4; perhaps TRBD1 as D (6 bases). The CDR3 runs 14 residues. The germline gives CDR1 MDHEN, CDR2 SYDVKM. Trimming pared 2 bases from V and 8 bases from J, leaving 12 bases between. In DNA, the CDR3 is TGTGCCAGCAGTTTACCAGGGGTAGGCGAAAAACTGTTTTTT. Translation gives CASSLPGVGEKLFF. The full variable domain, in which reference TRBV28 and TRBJ1-4 provide the parts outside the CDR3, is DVKVTQSSRYLVKRTGEKVFLECVQDMDHENMFWYRQDPGLGLRLIYFSYDVKMKEKGDIPEGYSVSREKKERFSLILESASTNQTSMYLCASSLPGVGEKLFFGSGTQLSVL.

The chain carries TRBV6-5 and TRBJ1-1, with 11 bases matching TRBD1. V trimming: 6 bases; J trimming: 4 bases; junction bases outside the gene matches: 7. The germline gives CDR1 MNHEY, CDR2 SVGAGI. The CDR3 is 15 amino acids. CDR3 in amino acids: CASSRQGTGGTEAFF. The DNA of the CDR3 is TGTGCCAGCAGCAGACAAGGGACAGGGGGCACTGAAGCTTTCTTT.

CDR3 loop: CASSRDSAYNEQFF. CDR3 nucleotide sequence: TGTGCCAGCAGCCGGGACTCGGCATACAATGAGCAGTTCTTC. V gene TRBV11-3 combines with J gene TRBJ2-1; the D gene is possibly TRBD2 (6 bases). The CDR3 length is 14 residues. With 5 bases removed from V and 4 bases from J, the gap between germline ends came to 12 bases. Germline V CDR1 and CDR2: SGHNT, YENEEA. Combining the CDR3 with reference TRBV11-3 and TRBJ2-1 gives the whole variable domain EAGVVQSPRYKIIEKKQPVAFWCNPISGHNTLYWYLQNLGQGPELLIRYENEEAVDDSQLPKDRFSAERLKGVDSTLKIQPAELGDSAVYLCASSRDSAYNEQFFGPGTRLTVL.

The V and J genes are TRBV4-1 and TRBJ1-2, with 8 bases that match TRBD1. The CDR3 has 14 residues. V lost 1 base to trimming and J lost 8 bases; unmatched junction nucleotides: 6. CDR1 is MGHRA, CDR2 YSYEKL, per germline. This chain's CDR3 is CASSQGLDREGYTF. In DNA, the CDR3 is TGCGCCAGCAGCCAAGGTTTGGACAGGGAGGGCTACACCTTC.

This chain links TRBV7-9 with TRBJ1-2, with D perhaps matching TRBD1 (6 bases). The CDR3 is 14 amino acids. Trimming pared 3 bases from V and 5 bases from J, leaving 13 bases between. Germline CDR1 SEHNR, CDR2 FQNEAQ (reference sequence). The CDR3 spells CASSFGQFQYGYTF. CDR3 DNA: TGTGCCAGCAGCTTCGGACAGTTTCAATATGGCTACACCTTC.

This clone was observed a single time. The chain joins TRBV6-1 to TRBJ1-1; TRBD1 is a possible D gene (5 bases). CDR3 length: 14 residues. Trimming removed 6 bases at V and 0 bases at J, with 11 bases between. CDR1 is MNHNS and CDR2 is SASEGT in the germline V gene. In nucleotides, the CDR3 is TGTGCCAGCAGCAGACAGAATTTGAACACTGAAGCTTTCTTT. Encoded protein: CASSRQNLNTEAFF.

The rearrangement joins TRBV15 to TRBJ1-4; no definite D call. V lost 0 bases, J lost 4 bases, and 6 bases lay in between. This CDR3 has 14 residues. Germline V gene data show CDR1 as LNHNV and CDR2 as YYDKDF (reference sequence). DNA for the CDR3: TGTGCCACCAGCAGAGACGGTTATAATGAAAAACTGTTTTTT. Amino acid sequence: CATSRDGYNEKLFF.

The chain recombines TRBV5-4 with TRBJ2-3, with TRBD1 identical over 8 bases. V shed 3 bases and J 2 bases; nucleotides not matched to a gene: 5. CDR3 size: 15 residues. The germline gives CDR1 SGHNT, CDR2 YYREEE (reference sequence). CDR3 bases: TGTGCCAGCAGCTCGGACAGGGAGTACACAGATACGCAGTATTTT. It codes for CASSSDREYTDTQYF.

The V and J genes are TRBV11-3 and TRBJ1-4, with unresolved D. V lost 5 bases to trimming and J lost 1 base, with 5 bases between them. Germline V gene lookup returns CDR1 SGHNT and CDR2 YENEEA. The CDR3 consists of 13 residues. In nucleotides, the CDR3 is TGTGCCAGCAGCCCCGGAACTAATGAAAAACTGTTTTTT. This encodes CASSPGTNEKLFF.

This clone was picked up one time. The DNA for the CDR3 is TGTGCCAGCAGCCCCACGGGAGGGGGCTGGAACGAAAAACTGTTTTTT. This codes for CASSPTGGGWNEKLFF. The chain carries TRBV7-6 and TRBJ1-4; 7 bases match TRBD1. V shed 5 bases and J 8 bases; nucleotides not matched to a gene: 14. Germline values: CDR1 SGHVS, CDR2 FNYEAQ. The CDR3 loop spans 16 amino acids.

V gene TRBV19 combines with J gene TRBJ2-2; 12 bases align to TRBD2. Trimming removed 0 bases from V and 4 bases from J; junction bases left unmatched: 0. The germline CDR1 and CDR2 sequences are LNHDA and SQIVND (reference sequence). The CDR3 is 16 residues long. The CDR3 reads CASSIELAGGTGELFF. The CDR3 DNA reads TGTGCCAGTAGTATAGAACTAGCGGGAGGCACCGGGGAGCTGTTTTTT.

This chain connects TRBV2 to TRBJ2-1; TRBD2 agrees at 9 bases. The CDR3 is 14 amino acids. CDR1 SNHLY and CDR2 FYNNEI come from the germline V gene. The junction had 8 bases not matched to a gene; V was cut back by 6 bases and J by 8 bases. In DNA form, the CDR3 reads TGTGCCAGCAGAGGCAGGACTAGCGAAGATGAGCAGTTCTTC. This sequence encodes CASRGRTSEDEQFF.

CDR3 sequence: CASSISDRGRTEAFF. The CDR3, as DNA: TGCGCCAGCAGCATATCTGACAGGGGTAGGACTGAAGCTTTCTTT. The rearrangement joins TRBV4-1 to TRBJ1-1, with 8 bases fitting TRBD1. J lost 5 bases, V lost 5 bases, and 10 bases had no gene match. Germline V gives CDR1 MGHRA, CDR2 YSYEKL. The CDR3 runs 15 residues.

The chain links TRBV18 to TRBJ2-3; D might be TRBD2 (6 bases). CDR3 length: 16 amino acids. The germline gives CDR1 KGHSH, CDR2 LQKENI. V was cut by 2 bases and J by 4 bases, with 16 bases left in between. The CDR3 loop reads CASSPSGDRIADTQYF. CDR3 nucleotides: TGTGCCAGCTCACCATCGGGGGATCGAATTGCAGATACGCAGTATTTT.